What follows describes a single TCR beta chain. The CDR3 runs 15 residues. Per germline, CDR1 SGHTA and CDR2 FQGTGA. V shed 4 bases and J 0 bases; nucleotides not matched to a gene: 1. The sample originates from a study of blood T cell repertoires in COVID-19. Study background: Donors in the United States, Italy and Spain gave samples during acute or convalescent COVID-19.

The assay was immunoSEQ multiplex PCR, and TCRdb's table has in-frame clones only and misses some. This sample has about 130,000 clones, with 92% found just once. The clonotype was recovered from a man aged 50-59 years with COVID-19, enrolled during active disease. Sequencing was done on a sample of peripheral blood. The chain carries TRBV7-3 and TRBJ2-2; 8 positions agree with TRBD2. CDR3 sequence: CASSSSGSNTGELFF. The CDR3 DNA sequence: TGTGCCAGCAGCTCTAGCGGGTCGAACACCGGGGAGCTGTTTTTT.